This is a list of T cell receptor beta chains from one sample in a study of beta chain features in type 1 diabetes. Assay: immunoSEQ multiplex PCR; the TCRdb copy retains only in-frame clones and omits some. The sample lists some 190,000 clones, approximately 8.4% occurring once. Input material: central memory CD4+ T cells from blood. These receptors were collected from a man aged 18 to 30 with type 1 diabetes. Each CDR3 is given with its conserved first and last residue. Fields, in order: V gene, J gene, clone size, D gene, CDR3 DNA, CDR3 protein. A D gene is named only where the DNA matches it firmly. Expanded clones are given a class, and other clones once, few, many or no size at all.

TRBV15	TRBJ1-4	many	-	TGTGCCACCAGCAGAGGACGGGGAAATGAAAAACTGTTTTTT	CATSRGRGNEKLFF
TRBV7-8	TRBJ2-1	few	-	TGTGCCAGCAGCTTAAAGGGCGGGGACTCCTACAATGAGCAGTTCTTC	CASSLKGGDSYNEQFF
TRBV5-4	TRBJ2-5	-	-	TGTGCCAGCAGCTTACAGTCACGAGAGACCCAGTACTTC	CASSLQSRETQYF
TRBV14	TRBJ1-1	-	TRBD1	TGTGCCAGCAGCCAAGACATAGACAGGGCGGCTTTCTTT	CASSQDIDRAAFF
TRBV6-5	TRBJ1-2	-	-	TGTGCCAGCAGTTACTCCACAGCAGGTGGCCCTTATGGCTACACCTTC	CASSYSTAGGPYGYTF
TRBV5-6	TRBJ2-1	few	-	TGTGCCAGCAGCAGCTACTTTAGAGGGGGGGGCCGTAATGAGCAGTTCTTC	CASSSYFRGGGRNEQFF
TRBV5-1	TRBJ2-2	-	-	TGCGCCAGCAGCCTAGCAGACACCGGGGAGCTGTTTTTT	CASSLADTGELFF
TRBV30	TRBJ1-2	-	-	TGTGCCTGGGAGAACTATGGCTACACCTTC	CAWENYGYTF
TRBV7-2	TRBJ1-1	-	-	TGTGCCAGCAGCTTTGGTCAGGGGTTTATGAACACTGAAGCTTTCTTT	CASSFGQGFMNTEAFF
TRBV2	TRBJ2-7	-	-	TGTGCCAGCAGGGCGGGACGTCAGGGCGAGCAGTACTTC	CASRAGRQGEQYF
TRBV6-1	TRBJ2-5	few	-	TGTGCCGGTAGAGAAGTAGCCGGGGAGACCCAGTACTTC	CAGREVAGETQYF
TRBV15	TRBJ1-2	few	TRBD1	TGTGCCACCAGCATACCGGGACAGCGGATCTATAGTGGCTACACCTTC	CATSIPGQRIYSGYTF
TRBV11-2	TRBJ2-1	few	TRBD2	TGTGCCAGCAGCGGTAGCGGGAGGGCCCTCGGACCCTACAATGAGCAGTTCTTC	CASSGSGRALGPYNEQFF
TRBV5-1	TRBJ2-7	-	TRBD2	TGCGCCAGCAGCCTGGGACTAGCGGGATACTACGAGCAGTACTTC	CASSLGLAGYYEQYF
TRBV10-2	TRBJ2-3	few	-	TGCGCCAGCAAGGGGTGGGACACAGATACGCAGTATTTT	CASKGWDTDTQYF
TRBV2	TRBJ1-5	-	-	TGTGCCAGCAGTGAGAGGCTTTCGGAACCGCCCCAGCATTTT	CASSERLSEPPQHF
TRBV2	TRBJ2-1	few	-	TGTGCCAGCAGTCCACCTTGGGGGGGGCAAGACAATGAGCAGTTCTTC	CASSPPWGGQDNEQFF
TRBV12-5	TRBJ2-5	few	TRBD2	TGTGCTAGTGGTTTGGTTTTCGGACTAGCGAAACAAGAGACCCAGTACTTC	CASGLVFGLAKQETQYF
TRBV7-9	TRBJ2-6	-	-	TGTGCCAGCAGCTTAGCGCTCAGCTCTGGGGCCAACGTCCTGACTTTC	CASSLALSSGANVLTF
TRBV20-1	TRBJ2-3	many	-	TGCAGTGCTGGACAGTATGTGGCGTATTTT	CSAGQYVAYF
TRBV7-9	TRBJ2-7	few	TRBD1	TGTGCCAGCAGCCCAGGGACAGGGGGGTTTTCCGAGCAGTACTTC	CASSPGTGGFSEQYF